This TCR beta chain originates from a study of graft-versus-host responses after intestinal transplantation. Study at large: After anti-thymocyte globulin induction, recipients took tacrolimus and steroids for approximately three years.

Sequencing used immunoSEQ multiplex PCR; TCRdb keeps in-frame clones, though not all of them. This table has about 57,000 clones, 80% to 90% appearing once. Source: PBMCs, taken 26 days after transplant. The receptor was isolated from a human patient who received an intestinal transplant, so some T cells may come from the graft donor.

The CDR3 DNA follows: TGTGCCAGCAGTTACGGTGCATACTCGATCACAGATACGCAGTATTTT. Amino acid sequence: CASSYGAYSITDTQYF. The rearrangement joins TRBV6-5 to TRBJ2-3, with D hard to call. Per germline, CDR1 MNHEY and CDR2 SVGAGI. The CDR3 loop spans 16 amino acids. Trimming took 2 bases from V and 2 from J, leaving 14 bases between them.